This TCR beta chain is from a study of T cell repertoires in cytomegalovirus infection. In the study overall: Both a matching HLA type and CMV infection were indicated by public TCR beta signatures. Whole-study results and caveats: CMV-specific TCR beta clonotypes restricted by HLA-C were the ones dominating the ex vivo response.

TCRdb itself ran the reads through MiXCR, one entry per CDR3 protein. Of 200,000 or so distinct CDR3 sequences in the sample, 28% were seen once. Concerning this clonotype: Antigen specificity is unknown.

CDR1 and CDR2 from the germline V gene are SGHTA and FQGTGA. The CDR3 extends over 15 amino acids. V lost 5 bases and J lost 5; bases outside the gene matches: 12. Specimen: PBMCs. The receptor was derived from a human donor in good health (CMV status not recorded). Some clones in this sample may be carry-over from other donors' samples. The chain uses TRBV7-3 and TRBJ2-7, with 7 bases matching TRBD1. The CDR3 reads CASSLQGRLGDEQYF. Written as DNA, the CDR3 is TGTGCCAGCAGCCTACAGGGGCGTCTCGGAGACGAGCAGTACTTC.